The 5 T cell receptor beta chains below all came from one sample that was sequenced in a study of blood T cell repertoires in COVID-19. Sequencing used immunoSEQ multiplex PCR; TCRdb keeps in-frame clones, though not all of them. The sample has almost 250,000 clones, more than 85% seen once. The material sequenced was PBMCs or T cells enriched from blood (not recorded which). These receptors all stem from a young woman who had recovered from COVID-19.

The CDR3 DNA is TGCAGCGTGGGGACAGGAGAGGGGAATCAGCCCCAGCATTTT. It codes for CSVGTGEGNQPQHF. This sequence joins TRBV29-1 and TRBJ1-5; TRBD1 matches at 8 bases. The CDR3 has 14 amino acids. V was pared by 6 bases and J by 4 bases, with 8 bases of the junction left unmatched. Germline values: CDR1 SQVTM, CDR2 ANQGSEA.

The CDR3 DNA sequence: TGTGCCAGCAGCTTGGACAAGTACTATGGCTACACCTTC. As protein: CASSLDKYYGYTF. The genes are TRBV7-2 and TRBJ1-2, with a tentative D call TRBD1 (5 bases). In germline, CDR1 is SGHTA, CDR2 FQGNSA. Trimming cost V 3 bases and J 3 bases, with 8 bases left between them. This CDR3 has 13 amino acids.

The chain recombines TRBV18 with TRBJ2-2, with a weak D call TRBD2 (6 bases). The CDR3 has 15 residues. V lost 5 bases and J 1 base, leaving 11 bases between the germline ends. CDR1 KGHSH and CDR2 LQKENI come from the germline V gene. The CDR3 sequence is CASSTGLLNTGELFF. Written as DNA, the CDR3 is TGTGCCAGCTCAACGGGACTTTTGAACACCGGGGAGCTGTTTTTT.

The chain combines TRBV19 with TRBJ1-5, with D tentatively TRBD1 (6 bases). Germline V lookup: CDR1 LNHDA, CDR2 SQIVND (reference sequence). Trimming removed 2 bases at V and 6 bases at J, with 26 bases between. The CDR3 contains 19 residues. The CDR3 sequence is CASSISPGGGRSWGQPQHF. The CDR3 DNA sequence: TGTGCCAGTAGTATAAGTCCGGGCGGGGGGCGCAGTTGGGGTCAGCCCCAGCATTTT. The variable domain in full, with the rest retrieved from reference TRBV19 and TRBJ1-5, is DGGITQSPKYLFRKEGQNVTLSCEQNLNHDAMYWYRQDPGQGLRLIYYSQIVNDFQKGDIAEGYSVSREKKESFPLTVTSAQKNPTAFYLCASSISPGGGRSWGQPQHFGDGTRLSIL.

The chain combines TRBV4-1 with TRBJ1-1, with D uncertain. This CDR3 has 13 amino acids. V was clipped by 0 bases and J by 7 bases, with 9 bases between them. Germline V gives CDR1 MGHRA, CDR2 YSYEKL. The CDR3, as DNA: TGCGCCAGCAGCCAAGATTGGGAGATTGAAGCTTTCTTT. Its protein is CASSQDWEIEAFF.